This T cell receptor beta chain was identified during a study of blood T cell repertoires in COVID-19. The germline gives CDR1 SGHVS, CDR2 FQNEAQ. V shed 0 bases and J shed 2 bases, with 11 bases lying between them. The CDR3 totals 15 residues. The data were produced by immunoSEQ multiplex PCR, yet TCRdb's version contains in-frame clones alone and is incomplete. The data hold around 160,000 clones, with about nine tenths observed a single time. The gene calls are TRBV7-8 and TRBJ2-7, with D perhaps TRBD2 (6 bases). The source is a man younger than 30 with acute or convalescent COVID-19. The sequenced sample was peripheral blood. The CDR3 DNA follows: TGTGCCAGCAGCTTAGCGGGCGGGGCCACCTACGAGCAGTACTTC. As protein: CASSLAGGATYEQYF.